Listed below are T cell receptor beta chains from one sample, sequenced in a study of cytomegalovirus exposure and HLA in healthy donors. Profiling relied on immunoSEQ multiplex PCR, and the TCRdb table lists in-frame clones only, not all of them. The sample lists about 110,000 clones, around 82% occurring once. The sequencing input was PBMCs. The receptors were gathered from a woman aged 18 to 35 in good health and CMV-seronegative. Both conserved end residues are part of each CDR3. The order of the fields is clone size, V gene, D gene, J gene, CDR3 DNA, CDR3 protein. D genes are given only for firm matches. Clone size is shown for a subset of rows, as once, few, many or a class of expanded clone.

-,TRBV2,TRBD1,TRBJ2-7,TGTGCCAGCAGTAGACAGGGGCCTTCCTACGAGCAGTACTTC,CASSRQGPSYEQYF
few,TRBV2,-,TRBJ2-3,TGTGCCAGCATCCTAGGCGCAGATACGCAGTATTTT,CASILGADTQYF
-,TRBV5-6,TRBD1,TRBJ1-2,TGTGCCAGCAGCCTTCGACAGGGAAGGCTTGGCTACACCTTC,CASSLRQGRLGYTF
-,TRBV27,-,TRBJ2-7,TGTGCCAGCAGGGGGAGCTCCTACGAGCAGTACTTC,CASRGSSYEQYF
-,TRBV7-9,-,TRBJ2-2,TGTGCCAGCAGCACGGGGGGCGGTGACACCGGGGAGCTGTTTTTT,CASSTGGGDTGELFF
once,TRBV27,-,TRBJ2-7,TGTGCCAGCAGTTTGTCCTACAGGGTCCCCTACGAGCAGTACTTC,CASSLSYRVPYEQYF
few,TRBV11-3,-,TRBJ2-3,TGTGCCAGCAGCTTAGGAACAGGCCACACAGATACGCAGTATTTT,CASSLGTGHTDTQYF
-,TRBV15,-,TRBJ2-1,TGTGCCACCAGCAGTCCCCCCCGGACTTTCAATGAGCAGTTCTTC,CATSSPPRTFNEQFF
-,TRBV30,-,TRBJ1-2,TGTGCCTGGAGTGGACAGGTTCAGCATTCAGATAACTATGGCTACACCTTC,CAWSGQVQHSDNYGYTF
-,TRBV7-9,-,TRBJ2-7,TGTGCCAGCAGCTTAGTGTCACGGCCCGTAGGGGACGAGCAGTACTTC,CASSLVSRPVGDEQYF
-,TRBV27,-,TRBJ2-4,TGTGCCAGCAGTTTAAGGGGTAAAAACATTCAGTACTTC,CASSLRGKNIQYF
once,TRBV6-5,-,TRBJ2-2,TGTGCCAGCAGTCCGGACTATTTGGAGACCGGGGAGCTGTTTTTT,CASSPDYLETGELFF
-,TRBV18,-,TRBJ1-2,TGTGCCAGCTCCCCCTCCCAGGGGACCCTGAACTATGGCTACACCTTC,CASSPSQGTLNYGYTF
-,TRBV6-1,-,TRBJ1-5,TGTGCCACTGGGGGGGAACTTAGCAATCAGCCCCAGCATTTT,CATGGELSNQPQHF
-,TRBV30,-,TRBJ2-6,TGTGCCTGGAGTGGAGTCCTACGAACTTACTCCCTCTCTGGGGCCAACGTCCTGACTTTC,CAWSGVLRTYSLSGANVLTF
-,TRBV15,-,TRBJ2-3,TGTGCCACCAGCCAGGGTGTGAGCACAGATACGCAGTATTTT,CATSQGVSTDTQYF
-,TRBV2,-,TRBJ2-3,TGTGCCAGCAAACAGGGAGGCACAGATACGCAGTATTTT,CASKQGGTDTQYF
-,TRBV19,TRBD1,TRBJ2-1,TGTGCCAGTAGTATGGGACAGAGCTCCTACAATGAGCAGTTCTTC,CASSMGQSSYNEQFF
-,TRBV30,TRBD1,TRBJ1-2,TGTGCCTGGCTAGACAGGGGGCGAGGCTACACCTTC,CAWLDRGRGYTF
-,TRBV12-5,TRBD2,TRBJ2-7,TGTGCTAGTGGTTTGGTACTTGCTAGCGGGGGGACCCGCTCCTACGAGCAGTACTTC,CASGLVLASGGTRSYEQYF
-,TRBV9,TRBD1,TRBJ1-6,TGTGCCAGCAGCGTGTCACCGACAGGGAATTCACCCCTCCACTTT,CASSVSPTGNSPLHF
-,TRBV6-6,TRBD1,TRBJ1-4,TGTGCCAGCAGTTTGGGACAGGGGAGGGAAAAACTGTTTTTT,CASSLGQGREKLFF
-,TRBV7-9,-,TRBJ1-2,TGTGCCAGCAGCTTAGGCTTGGGGGGTAACTATGGCTACACCTTC,CASSLGLGGNYGYTF
-,TRBV7-3,TRBD1,TRBJ1-1,TGTGCCAGCAGCCCGACGGGGACAGGGCTCAGCACTGAAGCTTTCTTT,CASSPTGTGLSTEAFF
-,TRBV4-1,TRBD1,TRBJ2-1,TGCGCCAGCAGCCAAAAGGGACAGGATGAGCAGTTCTTC,CASSQKGQDEQFF
-,TRBV7-9,-,TRBJ1-5,TGTGCCAGCAGCTTAGGGGGGGTTCAGCCCCAGCATTTT,CASSLGGVQPQHF
-,TRBV27,TRBD1,TRBJ2-7,TGTGCCAGCAGTCCATGGGGGACAGGGGGCTACGAGCAGTACTTC,CASSPWGTGGYEQYF
once,TRBV14,-,TRBJ2-7,TGTGCCAGCAGCCAAGATCCAGGGCTCGAGCAGTACTTC,CASSQDPGLEQYF
-,TRBV11-2,TRBD1,TRBJ2-7,TGTGCCAGCAGCCCGGGACAGGGGGCTTACGAGCAGTACTTC,CASSPGQGAYEQYF
-,TRBV11-2,TRBD2,TRBJ2-2,TGTGCCAGCAGCCTTTGGGGGGGGTCCTTCGCGAACACCGGGGAGCTGTTTTTT,CASSLWGGSFANTGELFF
-,TRBV15,TRBD1,TRBJ1-1,TGTGCCACCAGCAGAGTCGAGGCCAGGGGGCGAGGAACTGAAGCTTTCTTT,CATSRVEARGRGTEAFF
-,TRBV6-1,-,TRBJ1-2,TGTGCCAGCGGAACAGGGACGAGTCAAACCTTC,CASGTGTSQTF